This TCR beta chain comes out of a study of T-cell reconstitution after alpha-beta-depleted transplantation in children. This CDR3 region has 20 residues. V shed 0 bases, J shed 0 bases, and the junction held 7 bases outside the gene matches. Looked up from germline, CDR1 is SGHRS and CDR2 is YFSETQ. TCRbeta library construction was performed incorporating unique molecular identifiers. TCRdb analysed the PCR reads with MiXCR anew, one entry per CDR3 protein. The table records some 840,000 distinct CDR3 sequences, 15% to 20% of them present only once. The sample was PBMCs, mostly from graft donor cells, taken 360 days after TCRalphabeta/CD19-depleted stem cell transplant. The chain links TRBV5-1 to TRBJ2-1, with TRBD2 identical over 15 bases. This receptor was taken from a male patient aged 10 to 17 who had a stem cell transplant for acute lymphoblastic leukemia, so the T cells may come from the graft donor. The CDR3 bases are TGCGCCAGCAGCTTGGGACGAGGACTAGCGGGAGGGAGCTCCTACAATGAGCAGTTCTTC. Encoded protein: CASSLGRGLAGGSSYNEQFF.